This paragraph reports one T cell receptor (beta chain). Antigen: not known. Patients had blood sampled at baseline and again on cycle 4 day 1 and cycle 7 day 1. CDR1 and CDR2 from the germline V gene are LNHNV and YYDKDF (reference sequence). Trimming shortened V by 1 base and J by 5 bases, and 7 bases separated the two germline ends. The CDR3 runs to 13 residues. Clones were read by immunoSEQ multiplex PCR, and TCRdb kept only the in-frame ones, dropping some. The sample lists 75,000 to 100,000 clones, about 89% occurring once. The data stem from a study of OX40 agonist ivuxolimab in advanced cancers. Study summary: Patients achieving partial responses numbered three: one hepatocellular carcinoma case and two cutaneous melanoma cases. Overall study findings and caveats: CD4+ and CD8+ blood T cells expanded clonally by week 6 at 0.1 to 3.0 mg/kg. In a subset of nonresponders, normalized T-cell clonal expansion was also low.

This sequence joins TRBV15 and TRBJ2-3; D uncertain. The source material was CD4+ or CD8+ T cells sorted from blood, sampled in a trial of the OX40 agonist ivuxolimab. The source is an adult with an advanced solid tumor such as melanoma, head and neck, liver or kidney cancer. CDR3: CATSRAPIDTQYF. The CDR3 DNA is TGTGCCACCAGCAGAGCCCCGATAGATACGCAGTATTTT.